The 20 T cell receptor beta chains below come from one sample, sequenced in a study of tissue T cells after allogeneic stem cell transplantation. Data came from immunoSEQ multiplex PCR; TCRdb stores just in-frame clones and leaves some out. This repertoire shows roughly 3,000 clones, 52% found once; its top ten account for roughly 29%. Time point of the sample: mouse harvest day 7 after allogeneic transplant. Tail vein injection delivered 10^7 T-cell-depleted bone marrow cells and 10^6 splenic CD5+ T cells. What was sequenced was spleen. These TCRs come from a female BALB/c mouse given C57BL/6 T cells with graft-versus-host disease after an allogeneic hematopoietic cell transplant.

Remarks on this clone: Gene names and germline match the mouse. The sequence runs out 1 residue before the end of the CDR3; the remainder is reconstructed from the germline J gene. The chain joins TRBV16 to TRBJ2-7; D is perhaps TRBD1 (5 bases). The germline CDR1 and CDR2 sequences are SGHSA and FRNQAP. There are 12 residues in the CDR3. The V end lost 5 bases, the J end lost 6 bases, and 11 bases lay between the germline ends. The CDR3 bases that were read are TGTGCAAGCAGCCCCGGCAGGGTTGAACAGTAC. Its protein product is CASSPGRVEQY. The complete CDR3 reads CASSPGRVEQYF.

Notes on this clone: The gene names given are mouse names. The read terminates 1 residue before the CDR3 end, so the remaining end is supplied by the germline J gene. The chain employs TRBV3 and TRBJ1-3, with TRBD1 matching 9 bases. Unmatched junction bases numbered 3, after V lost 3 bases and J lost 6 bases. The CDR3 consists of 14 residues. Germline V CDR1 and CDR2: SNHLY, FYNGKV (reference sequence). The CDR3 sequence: CASSLTGGKNTLYF. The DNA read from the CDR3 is TGTGCCAGCAGCTTGACAGGGGGAAAAAATACGCTCTAT.

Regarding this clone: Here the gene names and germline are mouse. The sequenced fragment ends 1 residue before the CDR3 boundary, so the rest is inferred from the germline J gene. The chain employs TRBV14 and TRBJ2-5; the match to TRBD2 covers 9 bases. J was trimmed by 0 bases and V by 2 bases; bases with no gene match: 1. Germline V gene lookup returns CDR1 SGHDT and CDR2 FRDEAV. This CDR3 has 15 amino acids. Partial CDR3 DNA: TGTGCCAGCAGTTTATGGGGGGGCAACCAAGACACCCAGTAC. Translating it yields CASSLWGGNQDTQY. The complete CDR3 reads CASSLWGGNQDTQYF.

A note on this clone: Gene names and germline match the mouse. Here the CDR3 reads CASSQGQGDTQYF. Partial CDR3 DNA: TGTGCCAGCAGCCAGGGACAGGGGGACACCCAGTAC. The chain recombines TRBV4 with TRBJ2-5; TRBD1 agrees at 10 bases. The read stops 1 residue short of the end of the CDR3; the missing end is completed from the germline J gene. This CDR3 comprises 13 residues. J lost 6 bases, V lost 5 bases, and 2 bases had no gene match. Germline values: CDR1 LGHDT, CDR2 YNNKQL (reference sequence).

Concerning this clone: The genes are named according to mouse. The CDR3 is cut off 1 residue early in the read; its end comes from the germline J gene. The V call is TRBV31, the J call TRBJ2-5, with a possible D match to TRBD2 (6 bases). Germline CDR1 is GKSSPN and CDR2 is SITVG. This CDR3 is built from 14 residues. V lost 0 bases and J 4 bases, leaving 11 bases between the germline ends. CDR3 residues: CAWSLGLLKDTQYF. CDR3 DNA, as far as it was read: TGTGCCTGGAGTCTGGGACTTCTGAAAGACACCCAGTAC.

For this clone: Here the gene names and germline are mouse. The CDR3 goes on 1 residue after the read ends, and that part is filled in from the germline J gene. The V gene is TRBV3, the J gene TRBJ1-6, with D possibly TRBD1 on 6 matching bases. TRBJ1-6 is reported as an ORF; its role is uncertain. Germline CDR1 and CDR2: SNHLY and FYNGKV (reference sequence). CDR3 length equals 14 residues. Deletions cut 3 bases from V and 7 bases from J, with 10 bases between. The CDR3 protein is CASSFGGGNSPLYF. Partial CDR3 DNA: TGTGCCAGCAGCTTTGGAGGGGGAAATTCGCCCCTCTAC.

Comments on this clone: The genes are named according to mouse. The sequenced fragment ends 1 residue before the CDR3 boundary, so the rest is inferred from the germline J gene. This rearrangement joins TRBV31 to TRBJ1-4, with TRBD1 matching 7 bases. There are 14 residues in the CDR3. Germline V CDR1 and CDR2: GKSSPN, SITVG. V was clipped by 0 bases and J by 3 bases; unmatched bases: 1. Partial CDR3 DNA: TGTGCCTGGAGTCTACAGGGGCCCAACGAAAGATTATTT. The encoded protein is CAWSLQGPNERLF. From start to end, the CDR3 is CAWSLQGPNERLFF.

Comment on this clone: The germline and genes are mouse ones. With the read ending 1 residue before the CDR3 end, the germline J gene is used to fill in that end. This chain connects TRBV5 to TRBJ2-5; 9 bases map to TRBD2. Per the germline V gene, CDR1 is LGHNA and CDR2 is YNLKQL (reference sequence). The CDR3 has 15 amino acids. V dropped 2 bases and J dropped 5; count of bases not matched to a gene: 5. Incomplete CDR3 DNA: TGTGCCAGCAGCCAACTGGGGGGGGCGCGAGACACCCAGTAC. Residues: CASSQLGGARDTQY. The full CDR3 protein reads CASSQLGGARDTQYF.

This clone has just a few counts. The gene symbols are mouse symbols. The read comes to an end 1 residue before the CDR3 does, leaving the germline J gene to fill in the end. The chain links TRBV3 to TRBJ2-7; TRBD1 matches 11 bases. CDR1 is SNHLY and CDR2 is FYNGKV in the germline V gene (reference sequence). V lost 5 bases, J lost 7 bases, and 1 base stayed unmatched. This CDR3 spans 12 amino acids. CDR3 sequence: CASSRDRGEQYF. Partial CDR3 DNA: TGTGCCAGCAGCCGGGACAGGGGGGAACAGTAC.

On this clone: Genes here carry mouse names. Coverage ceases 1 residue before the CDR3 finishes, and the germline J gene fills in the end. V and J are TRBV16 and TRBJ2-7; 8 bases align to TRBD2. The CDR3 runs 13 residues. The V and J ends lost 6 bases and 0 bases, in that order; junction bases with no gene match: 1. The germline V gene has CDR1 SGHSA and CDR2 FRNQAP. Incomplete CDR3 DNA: TGTGCAAGCAGTTGGGGGGGCTCCTATGAACAGTAC. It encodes CASSWGGSYEQY. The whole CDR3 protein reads CASSWGGSYEQYF. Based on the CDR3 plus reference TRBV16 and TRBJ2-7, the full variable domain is NAGVIQTPRHKVTGKGQEATLWCEPISGHSAVFWYRQTIVQGLEFLTYFRNQAPIDDSGMPKERFSAQMPNQSHSTLKIQSTQPQDSAVYLCASSWGGSYEQYFGPGTRLTVL.

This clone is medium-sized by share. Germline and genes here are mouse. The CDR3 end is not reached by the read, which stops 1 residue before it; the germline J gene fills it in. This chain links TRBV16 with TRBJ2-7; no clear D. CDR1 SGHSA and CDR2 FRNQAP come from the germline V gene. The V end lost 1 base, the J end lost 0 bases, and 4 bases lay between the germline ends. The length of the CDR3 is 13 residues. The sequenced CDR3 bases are TGTGCAAGCAGCTTAGGGTTCTCCTATGAACAGTAC. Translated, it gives CASSLGFSYEQY. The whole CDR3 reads CASSLGFSYEQYF.

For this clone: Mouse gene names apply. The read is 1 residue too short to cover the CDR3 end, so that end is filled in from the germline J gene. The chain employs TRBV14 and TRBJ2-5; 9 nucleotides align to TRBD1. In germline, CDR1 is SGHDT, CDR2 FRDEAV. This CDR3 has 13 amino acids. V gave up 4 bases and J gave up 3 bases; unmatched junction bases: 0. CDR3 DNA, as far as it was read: TGTGCCAGCAGTGACAGGGGGCAAGACACCCAGTAC. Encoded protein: CASSDRGQDTQY. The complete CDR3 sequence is CASSDRGQDTQYF.

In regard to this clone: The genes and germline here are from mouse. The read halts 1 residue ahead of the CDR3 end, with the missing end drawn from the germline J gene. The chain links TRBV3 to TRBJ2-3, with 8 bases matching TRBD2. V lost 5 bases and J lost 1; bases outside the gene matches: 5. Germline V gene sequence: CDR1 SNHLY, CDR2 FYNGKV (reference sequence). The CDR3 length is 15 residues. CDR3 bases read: TGTGCCAGCAGCCAGACCTGGGGGGGTGCAGAAACGCTGTAT. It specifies CASSQTWGGAETLY. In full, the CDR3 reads CASSQTWGGAETLYF.

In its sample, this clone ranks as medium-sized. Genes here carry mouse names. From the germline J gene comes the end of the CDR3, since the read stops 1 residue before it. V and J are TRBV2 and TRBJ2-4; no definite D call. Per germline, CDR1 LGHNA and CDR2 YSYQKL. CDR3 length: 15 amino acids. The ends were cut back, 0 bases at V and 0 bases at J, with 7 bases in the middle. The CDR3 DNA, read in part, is TGTGCCAGCAGCCAAGAGACTTCTAGTCAAAACACCTTGTAC. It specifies CASSQETSSQNTLY. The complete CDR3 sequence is CASSQETSSQNTLYF.

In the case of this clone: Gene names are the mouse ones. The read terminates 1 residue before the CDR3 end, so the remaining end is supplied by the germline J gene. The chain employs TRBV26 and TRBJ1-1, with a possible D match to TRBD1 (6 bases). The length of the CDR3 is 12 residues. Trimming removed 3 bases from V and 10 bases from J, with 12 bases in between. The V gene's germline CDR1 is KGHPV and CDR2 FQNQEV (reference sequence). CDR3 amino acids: CASSLGGRGVFF. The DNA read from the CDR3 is TGTGCCAGCAGTCTCGGGGGGCGCGGAGTCTTC.

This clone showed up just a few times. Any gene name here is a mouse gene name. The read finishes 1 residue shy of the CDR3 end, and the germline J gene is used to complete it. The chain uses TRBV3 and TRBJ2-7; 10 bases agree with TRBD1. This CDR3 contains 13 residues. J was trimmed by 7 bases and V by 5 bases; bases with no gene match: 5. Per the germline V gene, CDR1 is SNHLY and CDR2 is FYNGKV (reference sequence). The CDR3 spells CASSIDRGREQYF. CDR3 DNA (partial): TGTGCCAGCAGCATCGACAGGGGGCGGGAACAGTAC.

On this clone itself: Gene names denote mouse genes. The chain's CDR3 is CASSPGTGAYEQYF. The DNA read from the CDR3 is TGTGCCAGCAGTCCCGGGACAGGGGCCTATGAACAGTAC. The chain joins TRBV4 to TRBJ2-7, with 10 bases aligning to TRBD1. The read ends 1 residue before the CDR3 terminus; that terminus is restored from the germline J gene. CDR1 is LGHDT and CDR2 is YNNKQL in the germline V gene (reference sequence). Trimming removed 6 bases from V and 2 bases from J; junction bases left unmatched: 4. This CDR3 has 14 amino acids.

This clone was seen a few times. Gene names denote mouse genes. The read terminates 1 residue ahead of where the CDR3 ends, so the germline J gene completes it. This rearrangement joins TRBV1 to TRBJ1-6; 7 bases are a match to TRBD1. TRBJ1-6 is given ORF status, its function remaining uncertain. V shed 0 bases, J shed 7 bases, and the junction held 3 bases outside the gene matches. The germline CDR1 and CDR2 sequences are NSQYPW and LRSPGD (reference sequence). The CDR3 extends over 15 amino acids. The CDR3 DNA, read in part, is TGCACCTGCAGTGCAGATGAGGGGGCGAATTCGCCCCTCTAC. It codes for CTCSADEGANSPLY. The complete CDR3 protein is CTCSADEGANSPLYF.

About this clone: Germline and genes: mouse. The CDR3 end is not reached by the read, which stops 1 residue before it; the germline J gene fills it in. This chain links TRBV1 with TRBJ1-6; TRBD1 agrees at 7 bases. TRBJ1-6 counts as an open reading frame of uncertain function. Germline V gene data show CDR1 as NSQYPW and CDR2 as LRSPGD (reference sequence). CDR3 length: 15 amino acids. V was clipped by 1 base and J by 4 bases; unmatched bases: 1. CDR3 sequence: CTCSAGQGYNSPLYF. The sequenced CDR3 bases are TGCACCTGCAGTGCAGGACAGGGATATAATTCGCCCCTCTAC.

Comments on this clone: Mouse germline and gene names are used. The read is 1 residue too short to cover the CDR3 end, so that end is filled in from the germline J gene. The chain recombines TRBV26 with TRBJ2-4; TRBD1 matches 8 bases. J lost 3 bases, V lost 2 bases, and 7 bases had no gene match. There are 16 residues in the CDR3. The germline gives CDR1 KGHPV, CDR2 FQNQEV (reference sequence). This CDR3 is CASSLRQGAGQNTLYF. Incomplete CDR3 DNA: TGTGCCAGCAGTCTGCGGCAGGGGGCTGGACAAAACACCTTGTAC.